This TCR beta chain was obtained from a study of shared clonotypes between healthy human individuals. Approximately 200 ng DNA, tens of thousands of T cell genomes, went into each sorted-subset replicate PCR. Here immunoSEQ multiplex PCR was the method, and the copy in TCRdb shows in-frame clones only, minus some. The sample records 330,000 or so clones, roughly 80% being singletons. Sequencing was carried out using memory CD4+ T cells sorted from blood. This sample's subset: CD45RA-negative fraction. This clonotype originated in a man in his thirties or forties in good health.

The CDR3 region has the DNA TGTGCCAGCAACCCCCGGCGGTTAGGACTAGCGGGGAAGGGGTTCTACAATGAGCAGTTCTTC. Translated, it gives CASNPRRLGLAGKGFYNEQFF. The V gene is TRBV7-8, the J gene TRBJ2-1, with TRBD2 identical over 12 bases. V was clipped by 7 bases and J by 3 bases; unmatched bases: 22. Germline V gene sequence: CDR1 SGHVS, CDR2 FQNEAQ. The CDR3 contains 21 residues.